This TCR beta chain originates from a study of regulatory T cells in long-lasting Graves disease. Germline V gives CDR1 LGHDT, CDR2 YNNKEL (reference sequence). The CDR3 contains 15 residues. V was pared by 4 bases and J by 1 base, with 11 bases between. Arm-PCR of CDR3 regions and iRepertoire HTBI primers were used to build TCR beta libraries. A single record per CDR3 protein comes from TCRdb applying MiXCR to the multiplex PCR reads. This table holds around 500,000 distinct CDR3 sequences, around 12% found once. This clonotype has only a few counts. No antigen is known for it. Time point here: newly diagnosed GD, antithyroid drugs for less than 3 months. Researchers made the TCR library from RNA that was extracted from PBMCs. Overall study findings and caveats: Newly diagnosed Graves' patients had higher TCR diversity than persistent ones. Those with persistent disease had in common more public clonotypes (approximately 2,500) than new patients (approximately 970).

The sample also formed part of further work on T cells in Graves' hyperthyroidism and ophthalmopathy. That source adds: RT-PCR in the first round (using the HTBI primer set) targeted the TCR CDR3.

The sequenced sample was peripheral blood mononuclear cells (PBMCs), obtained at new diagnosis, from a patient treated with antithyroid drugs. The V and J genes are TRBV3-1 and TRBJ1-3; D gene unclear. This clonotype was sampled from a woman in her 30s with Graves disease. CDR3 amino acids: CASSLLQNSGNTIYF. CDR3 nucleotide sequence: TGTGCCAGCAGCCTCCTCCAGAATTCTGGAAACACCATATATTTT.